This T cell receptor (beta chain) was sequenced during a study of CD8+CD57+ T cells in acquired aplastic anemia. Investigators profiled TCR beta VDJ and CDR3 from genomic DNA template. TCRdb reprocessed the reads via MiXCR and lists one record per CDR3 protein. The table shows 150,000 to 200,000 distinct CDR3 sequences, with about half occurring only once. The CDR3 length is 16 residues. Germline CDR1 reads GTSNPN; CDR2 reads SVGIG (reference sequence). Trimming cost V 2 bases and J 9 bases; bases outside gene matches: 15. This clonotype has just a few counts. The V call is TRBV30, the J call TRBJ2-1; 8 nucleotides align to TRBD1. Sequenced sample: sorted CD4+, CD8+, or CD8+CD57+ T cells (not recorded which) from PBMCs. The receptor was derived from a human donor in good health. The CDR3 nucleotides read TGTGCCTGGAGTATCCAACAGGGGGTCTCGGCTACTGAGCAGTTCTTC. It yields the protein CAWSIQQGVSATEQFF.